This paragraph covers one T cell receptor (beta chain) sequence. Sequencing was performed with immunoSEQ multiplex PCR; in TCRdb, only in-frame clones are kept and a portion is missing. The repertoire table contains approximately 190,000 clones. The sample belongs to a study of control samples from healthy donors and cancer patients. CDR3 length: 15 amino acids. After removal of 5 bases from V and 6 bases from J, the junction contained 10 bases not matched to a gene. Germline CDR1 is SGHTA and CDR2 is FQGNSA. The chain joins TRBV7-2 to TRBJ2-1; 7 bases align to TRBD1. Sequenced input: blood. The clonotype originates from a woman in her twenties or thirties in good health. CDR3 region: CASSPRKGDSNEQFF. The DNA of the CDR3 is TGTGCCAGCAGCCCTCGTAAAGGGGACAGCAATGAGCAGTTCTTC.